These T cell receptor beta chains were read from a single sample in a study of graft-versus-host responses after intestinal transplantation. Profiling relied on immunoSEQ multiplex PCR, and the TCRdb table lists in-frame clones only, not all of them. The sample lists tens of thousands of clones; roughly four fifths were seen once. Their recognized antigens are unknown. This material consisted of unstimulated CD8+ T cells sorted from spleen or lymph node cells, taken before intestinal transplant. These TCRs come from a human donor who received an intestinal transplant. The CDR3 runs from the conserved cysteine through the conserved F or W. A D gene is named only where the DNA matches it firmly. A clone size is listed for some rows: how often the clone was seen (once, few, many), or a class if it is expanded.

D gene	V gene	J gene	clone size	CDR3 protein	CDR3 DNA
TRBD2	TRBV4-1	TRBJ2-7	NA	CASSIGASGEYEQYF	TGCGCCAGCTCGATCGGGGCTAGCGGGGAGTACGAGCAGTACTTC
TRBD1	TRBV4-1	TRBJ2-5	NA	CASSQDAQGRETQYF	TGCGCCAGCAGCCAAGACGCACAGGGGAGAGAGACCCAGTACTTC
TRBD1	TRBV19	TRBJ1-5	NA	CASSITQPAGGNQPQHF	TGTGCCAGTAGTATCACCCAACCCGCAGGGGGGAATCAGCCCCAGCATTTT
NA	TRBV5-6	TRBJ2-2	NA	CASSFGTMNTGELFF	TGTGCCAGCAGCTTCGGGACAATGAACACCGGGGAGCTGTTTTTT
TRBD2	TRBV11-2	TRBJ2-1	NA	CASSSVTSGRSDEQFF	TGTGCCAGCAGCTCTGTGACTAGCGGGAGGAGTGATGAGCAGTTCTTC
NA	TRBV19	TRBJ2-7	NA	CASSGGGDEQYF	TGTGCCAGTAGTGGAGGAGGCGACGAGCAGTACTTC
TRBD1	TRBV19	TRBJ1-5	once	CATDRGVYSNQPQHF	TGTGCCACCGACAGGGGCGTCTATAGCAATCAGCCCCAGCATTTT
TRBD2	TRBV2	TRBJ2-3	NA	CASSDKALAGATDTQYF	TGTGCCAGCAGTGATAAGGCCCTAGCGGGAGCGACAGATACGCAGTATTTT
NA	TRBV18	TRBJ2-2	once	CASSPPGPANTGELFF	TGTGCCAGCTCACCGCCAGGTCCTGCGAACACCGGGGAGCTGTTTTTT
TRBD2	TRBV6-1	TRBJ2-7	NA	CASSEDIAGVNEQYF	TGTGCCAGCAGTGAAGATATAGCGGGAGTGAACGAGCAGTACTTC
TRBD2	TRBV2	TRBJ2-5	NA	CASRRTSPYQETQYF	TGTGCCAGCAGGAGGACTAGCCCGTACCAAGAGACCCAGTACTTC
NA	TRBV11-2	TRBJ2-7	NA	CASSLGQGPEQYF	TGTGCCAGCAGCTTAGGGCAGGGGCCCGAGCAGTACTTC
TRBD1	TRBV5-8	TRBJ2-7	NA	CASSTLPTGGSEQYF	TGTGCCAGCAGCACCTTACCGACAGGGGGCTCCGAGCAGTACTTC
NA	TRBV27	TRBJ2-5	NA	CASSPGERRETQYF	TGTGCCAGCTCCCCGGGGGAGCGCCGAGAGACCCAGTACTTC
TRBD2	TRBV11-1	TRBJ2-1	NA	CASSPAGVAGGDEQFF	TGTGCCAGCAGCCCCGCGGGGGTAGCGGGGGGTGATGAGCAGTTCTTC
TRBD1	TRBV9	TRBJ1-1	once	CASSSAGTGPAYTEAFF	TGTGCCAGCAGCTCCGCCGGGACAGGGCCCGCTTACACTGAAGCTTTCTTT
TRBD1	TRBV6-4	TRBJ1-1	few	CASSPDGQGDSFFTEAFF	TGTGCCAGCAGCCCGGATGGACAGGGGGATTCTTTTTTCACTGAAGCTTTCTTT
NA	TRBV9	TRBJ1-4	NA	CASSPTRVARSNEKLFF	TGTGCCAGCAGCCCTACCAGGGTGGCCAGAAGTAATGAAAAACTGTTTTTT
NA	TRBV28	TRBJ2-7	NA	CASSLRRQEVSYEQYF	TGTGCCAGCAGTTTGCGCCGGCAGGAGGTCTCCTACGAGCAGTACTTC
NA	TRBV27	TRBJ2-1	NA	CASCGQEKVEQFF	TGTGCCAGCTGCGGGCAGGAAAAGGTTGAGCAGTTCTTC
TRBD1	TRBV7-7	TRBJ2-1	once	CASSLAYGTGDDEQFF	TGTGCCAGCAGCTTAGCTTATGGGACAGGGGACGATGAGCAGTTCTTC
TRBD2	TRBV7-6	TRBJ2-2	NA	CASSLTSGGPNTGELFF	TGTGCCAGCAGCTTAACTAGCGGGGGCCCCAACACCGGGGAGCTGTTTTTT
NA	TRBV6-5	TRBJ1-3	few	CASSYGWPGNTIYF	TGTGCCAGCAGTTACGGCTGGCCTGGAAACACCATATATTTT
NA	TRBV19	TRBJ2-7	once	CASGYQGYEQYF	TGTGCCAGTGGATATCAGGGCTACGAGCAGTACTTC
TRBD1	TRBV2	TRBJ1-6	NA	CASSPTHGQGVNSPLHF	TGTGCCAGCAGCCCCACGCATGGACAGGGTGTAAATTCACCCCTCCACTTT
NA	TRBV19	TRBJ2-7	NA	CASKMGVSSYEQYF	TGTGCCAGTAAGATGGGCGTAAGCTCCTACGAGCAGTACTTC
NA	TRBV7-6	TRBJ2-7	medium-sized	CASSFGSGGTYEQYF	TGTGCCAGCAGCTTTGGTTCAGGTGGAACCTACGAGCAGTACTTC
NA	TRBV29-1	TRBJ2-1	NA	CSVEERVSYNEQFF	TGCAGCGTTGAAGAGAGGGTCTCCTACAATGAGCAGTTCTTC
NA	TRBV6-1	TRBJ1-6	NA	CASIPRDTSNSPLHF	TGTGCCAGCATTCCACGGGACACGAGTAATTCACCCCTCCACTTT
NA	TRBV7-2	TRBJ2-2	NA	CASRRGTLNDGELFF	TGTGCCAGCAGGAGGGGGACCCTTAACGACGGGGAGCTGTTTTTT
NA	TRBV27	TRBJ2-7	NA	CASSGIPLYEQYF	TGTGCCAGCTCCGGTATCCCCCTTTACGAGCAGTACTTC
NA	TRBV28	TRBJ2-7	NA	CASSLWGDYEQYF	TGTGCCAGCAGTTTATGGGGAGACTACGAGCAGTACTTC
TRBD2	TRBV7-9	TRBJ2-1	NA	CASSLLVVAGHNEQFF	TGTGCCAGCAGCTTACTGGTAGTAGCGGGGCACAATGAGCAGTTCTTC
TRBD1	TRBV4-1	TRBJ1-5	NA	CASSQHDRVDQPQHF	TGCGCCAGCAGCCAACACGACAGGGTGGACCAGCCCCAGCATTTT
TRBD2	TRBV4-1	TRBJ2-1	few	CASSQDRDSGGAYEQFF	TGCGCCAGCAGCCAAGATCGTGATAGCGGGGGGGCGTATGAGCAGTTCTTC
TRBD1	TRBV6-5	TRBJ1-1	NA	CASSHGQEGTEAFF	TGTGCCAGCAGTCACGGACAGGAGGGGACTGAAGCTTTCTTT
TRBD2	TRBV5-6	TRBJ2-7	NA	CASSSGGAYEQYF	TGTGCCAGCAGCTCCGGGGGGGCCTACGAGCAGTACTTC
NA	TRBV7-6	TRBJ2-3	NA	CASSLALGDTQYF	TGTGCCAGCAGCTTGGCTCTCGGGGATACGCAGTATTTT
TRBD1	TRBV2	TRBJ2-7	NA	CASREPGGANYEQYF	TGTGCCAGCAGAGAACCAGGGGGCGCAAACTACGAGCAGTACTTC
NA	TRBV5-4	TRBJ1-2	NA	CASRRGEANYGYTF	TGTGCCAGCAGGCGGGGGGAAGCTAACTATGGCTACACCTTC
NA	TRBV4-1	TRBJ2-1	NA	CASSQRGNEQFF	TGCGCCAGCAGCCAGCGCGGGAATGAGCAGTTCTTC
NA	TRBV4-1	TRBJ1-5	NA	CASSPIQGRSNQPQHF	TGCGCCAGCAGCCCGATTCAGGGGAGAAGCAATCAGCCCCAGCATTTT
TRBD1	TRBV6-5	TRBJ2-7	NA	CASSPGTGSYEQYF	TGTGCCAGCAGTCCTGGGACAGGGTCTTACGAGCAGTACTTC
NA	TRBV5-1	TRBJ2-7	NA	CASSRREYSYEQYF	TGCGCCAGCAGCCGACGGGAATACTCCTACGAGCAGTACTTC
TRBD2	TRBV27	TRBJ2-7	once	CASSAGGTRLEQYF	TGTGCCAGCAGTGCGGGGGGGACCCGCCTGGAGCAGTACTTC
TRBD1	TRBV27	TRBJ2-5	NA	CASSLAGQGLLRETQYF	TGTGCCAGCAGTTTAGCCGGACAGGGGTTATTAAGAGAGACCCAGTACTTC
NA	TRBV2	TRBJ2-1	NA	CASSEPYYSYNEQFF	TGTGCCAGCAGTGAACCCTACTACTCCTACAATGAGCAGTTCTTC
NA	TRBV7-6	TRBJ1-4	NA	CASSYGGTGGKLFF	TGTGCCAGCAGCTATGGGGGTACGGGGGGAAAACTGTTTTTT
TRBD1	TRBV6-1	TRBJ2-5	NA	CASSERPGGQETQYF	TGTGCCAGCAGTGAACGGCCAGGGGGCCAAGAGACCCAGTACTTC
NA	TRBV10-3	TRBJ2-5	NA	CAISDRGGETQYF	TGTGCCATCAGTGACAGGGGCGGAGAGACCCAGTACTTC
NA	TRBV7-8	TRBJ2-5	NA	CASSSDQGQETQYF	TGTGCCAGCAGCTCCGACCAGGGACAAGAGACCCAGTACTTC
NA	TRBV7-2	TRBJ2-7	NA	CASSFFYISYEQYF	TGTGCCAGCAGCTTCTTTTACATCTCCTACGAGCAGTACTTC
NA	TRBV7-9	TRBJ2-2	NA	CASSPTPPGLNTGELFF	TGTGCCAGCAGCCCCACCCCCCCAGGCTTGAACACCGGGGAGCTGTTTTTT
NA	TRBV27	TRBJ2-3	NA	CASSSLRGTDTQYF	TGTGCCAGCAGTTCGCTCAGGGGAACAGATACGCAGTATTTT